The rows below give T cell receptor beta chains drawn from one sample of a study of T cells expressing NK-cell markers. Following a re-call of the 5' RACE reads, TCRdb has one entry per CDR3 protein and lacks DNA. Here the sample table reports about 550,000 distinct CDR3 sequences. Sequencing input: blood T cells: a sorted CD56 or NKG2C T cell subset, CD4+ or CD8+ T cells, or bulk PBMC T cells (not recorded which). These receptors all stem from a man younger than 35 in good health. CDR3s include the opening cysteine and the closing phenylalanine or tryptophan.

>TRBJ2-3|TRBV20-1
CSASKIEWGSDADTQYF
>TRBJ2-3|TRBV20-1
CSVPPRGGTDTQYF
>TRBJ2-3|TRBV11-1
CASSRTLTDTQYF
>TRBJ2-5|TRBV24-1
CATSDSGLAGGETQYF
>TRBJ2-3|TRBV7-3
CASSLRKRTDTQYF
>TRBJ2-1|TRBV5-1
CASLGASREQFF
>TRBJ2-3|TRBV7-3
CASSSQGGDTQYF
>TRBJ2-3|TRBV11-2
CASSLDFRAGGSTDTQYF
>TRBJ2-2|TRBV6-5
CASSYDLAGGGGELFF
>TRBJ2-1|TRBV5-1
CASSAGPGGNEQFF
>TRBJ2-1|TRBV5-1
CASSLVQGASNEQFF
>TRBJ1-4|TRBV15
CATSREGREKLFF
>TRBJ2-7|TRBV10-3
CAISRQGIEGYEQYF
>TRBJ2-2|TRBV15
CATSRNTGELFF
>TRBJ2-2|TRBV11-2
CASSLEEAVDTGELFF
>TRBJ2-5|TRBV20-1
CSARDSKREETQYF
>TRBJ2-2|TRBV5-1
CASSLVSGGPNTGELFF
>TRBJ2-3|TRBV21-1
CASYVGKEGTDTQYF
>TRBJ2-1|TRBV6-2/TRBV6-3
CASSYSMGGRTDNEQFF
>TRBJ1-5|TRBV16
CASSPPSTGGKWSNQPQHF
>TRBJ1-5|TRBV15
CATSSGQGARQPQHF
>TRBJ2-5|TRBV11-1
CASSLPSPGQVETQYF
>TRBJ2-3|TRBV7-9
CASSLGTGGLADTQYF
>TRBJ1-1|TRBV7-2
CASSQRWGGEAFF
>TRBJ2-2|TRBV7-9
CASSDPGTSGFGELFF
>TRBJ2-1|TRBV12-3/TRBV12-4
CASSFLAGENLDNEQFF
>TRBJ2-2|TRBV9
CASSVSTGNTGELFF
>TRBJ2-5|TRBV21-1
CATKNALAGIQETQYF